This T cell receptor beta chain comes out of a study of blood T cell dynamics during melanoma immunotherapy. Turning to the study itself: Metastatic melanoma patients received first-line pembrolizumab or nivolumab plus ipilimumab.

This sample's time point: pre-treatment baseline. At 12 weeks after first infusion, RECIST 1.1 defined response for most patients. General observations from the study: Unlike progressors, later disease-control patients had W3 repertoires gaining clonality or diversity.

Each bulk PBMC sample had roughly 0.35 ug DNA loaded. Method: immunoSEQ multiplex PCR; TCRdb's copy keeps in-frame clones and lacks some. The table includes 10,000 or so clones, around 91% detected once. Comment on this clone: Antigen unknown.

This sample comprised blood, obtained from a patient treated with checkpoint blockade. The source is a human donor with melanoma.

The CDR3, as DNA: TGTGCCAGCAGTGAAGGTCTGGGTGAGGGCAGCTCTGGAAACACCATATATTTT. This translates into CASSEGLGEGSSGNTIYF. The rearrangement joins TRBV6-1 to TRBJ1-3, with D uncertain. Germline CDR1 and CDR2: MNHNS and SASEGT. Trimming took 1 base from V and 0 from J, leaving 16 bases between them. The CDR3 runs to 18 residues.